This T cell receptor (beta chain) derives from a study of blood T cell repertoires in COVID-19. Across the study: Nucleic acid was either cDNA or gDNA, and it came from T cells, B-cell-depleted T cells, or PBMCs.

Trimming removed 5 bases at V and 8 bases at J, with 12 bases between. Per germline, CDR1 MNHEY and CDR2 SVGAGI. CDR3 length: 13 residues. Here immunoSEQ multiplex PCR was the method, and the copy in TCRdb shows in-frame clones only, minus some. The table records hundreds of thousands of clones, around nine tenths of them present only once. The receptor was derived from a woman in her thirties with COVID-19, enrolled during active disease. The gene calls are TRBV6-5 and TRBJ1-4; TRBD1 might be the D (6 bases). The sequencing input was peripheral blood. CDR3 bases: TGTGCCAGCAGTCAACAGGGTTACGAAAAACTGTTTTTT. Protein sequence: CASSQQGYEKLFF.